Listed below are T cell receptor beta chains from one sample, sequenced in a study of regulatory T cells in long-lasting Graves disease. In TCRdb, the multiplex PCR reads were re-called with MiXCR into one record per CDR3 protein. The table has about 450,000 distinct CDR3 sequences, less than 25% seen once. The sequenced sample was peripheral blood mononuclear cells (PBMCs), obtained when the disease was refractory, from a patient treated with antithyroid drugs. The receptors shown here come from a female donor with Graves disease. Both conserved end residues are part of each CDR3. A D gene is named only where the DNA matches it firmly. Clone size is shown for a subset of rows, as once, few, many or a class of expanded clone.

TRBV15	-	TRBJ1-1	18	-	TGTGCCACCAGCAGAGATCAGCCCCTCCGAGTCGGGGTAACTGAAGCTTTCTTT	CATSRDQPLRVGVTEAFF
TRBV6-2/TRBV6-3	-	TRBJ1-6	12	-	TGTGCCAGCAGTTACCCCGGTGGGGCCCTCCACTTT	CASSYPGGALHF
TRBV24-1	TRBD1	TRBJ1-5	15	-	TGTGCCACCAGTGATCCCAACAGGGGGGATCAGCCCCAGCATTTT	CATSDPNRGDQPQHF
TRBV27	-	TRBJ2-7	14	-	TGTGCCAGCAGTTTCAGCAACCACCTCTACGAGCAGTACTTC	CASSFSNHLYEQYF
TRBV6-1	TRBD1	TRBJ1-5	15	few	TGTGCCAGCAGTCGTTTGGGGACAGGTAATCAGCCCCAGCATTTT	CASSRLGTGNQPQHF
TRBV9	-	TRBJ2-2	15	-	TGTGCCAGCAGCGTAGATAGCTCTAACACCGGGGAGCTGTTTTTT	CASSVDSSNTGELFF
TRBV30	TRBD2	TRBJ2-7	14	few	TGTGCCTGGAGTACAGCGGGAGGGAGGAAGGAGCAGTACTTC	CAWSTAGGRKEQYF
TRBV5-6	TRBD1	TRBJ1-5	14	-	TGTGCCAGCAGCTTGGGGAGGGGGCGTCAGCCCCAGCATTTT	CASSLGRGRQPQHF
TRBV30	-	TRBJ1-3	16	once	TGTGCCTGGAGTGTCGGAATACTGAGCTCTGGAAACACCATATATTTT	CAWSVGILSSGNTIYF
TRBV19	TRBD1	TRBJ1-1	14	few	TGTGCCAGTAGTAAGACAGGGGTTGGCACTGAAGCTTTCTTT	CASSKTGVGTEAFF
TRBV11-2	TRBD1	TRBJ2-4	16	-	TGTGCCAGCAGCTGGGGACAGGGTTTAGCCAAAAACATTCGGTACTTC	CASSWGQGLAKNIRYF
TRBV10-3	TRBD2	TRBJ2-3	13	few	TGTGCCATCGGGGGGGAGATCACAGATACGCAGTATTTT	CAIGGEITDTQYF
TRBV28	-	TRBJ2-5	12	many	TGTGCCAGCAGGTCGGGCCAAGAGACCCAGTACTTC	CASRSGQETQYF
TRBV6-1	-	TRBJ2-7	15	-	TGTGCCAGCAGTCATAACAGGGACCCGTCCTACGAGCAGTACTTC	CASSHNRDPSYEQYF
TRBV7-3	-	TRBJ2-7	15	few	TGTGCCAGCAGCTTAATTTTAGGCCGAGCCTACGAGCAGTACTTC	CASSLILGRAYEQYF
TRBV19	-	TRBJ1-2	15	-	TGTGCCAGTAGTATTGGGGGTCCAGGGGACTATGGCTACACCTTC	CASSIGGPGDYGYTF
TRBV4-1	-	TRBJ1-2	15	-	TGCGCCAGCAGCCAAGGGGGCCTTAGGAACTATGGCTACACCTTC	CASSQGGLRNYGYTF
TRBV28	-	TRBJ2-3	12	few	TGTGCCAGCAGTTCCAAACGAGATACGCAGTATTTT	CASSSKRDTQYF
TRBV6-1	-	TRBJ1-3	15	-	TGTGCCAGCAGTGCTTTGGCCGAATCTGGAAACACCATATATTTT	CASSALAESGNTIYF
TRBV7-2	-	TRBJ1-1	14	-	TGTGCCACTCGTCGGGGATCAGGGAACACTGAAGCTTTCTTT	CATRRGSGNTEAFF
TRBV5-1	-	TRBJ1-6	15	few	TGCGCCAGCAGCTCGGACGGCGCCTATAATTCACCCCTCCACTTT	CASSSDGAYNSPLHF
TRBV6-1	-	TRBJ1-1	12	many	TGTGCCAGCAGTGACGGAGGTCCTGAAGCTTTCTTT	CASSDGGPEAFF
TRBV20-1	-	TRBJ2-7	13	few	TGCAGTGCCGCAAGACAGGACTCCTACGAGCAGTACTTC	CSAARQDSYEQYF
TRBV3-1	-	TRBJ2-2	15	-	TGTGCCAGCAGCCTCGCTTGGACGAACACCGGGGAGCTGTTTTTT	CASSLAWTNTGELFF
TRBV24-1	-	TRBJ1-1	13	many	TGTGCCACCAGGGGGGCGAGTTCAACTGAAGCTTTCTTT	CATRGASSTEAFF
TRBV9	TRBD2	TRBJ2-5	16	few	TGTGCCAGCAGCGCTGGGACTAGCGGGGTTCAAGAGACCCAGTACTTC	CASSAGTSGVQETQYF
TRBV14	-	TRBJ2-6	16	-	TGTGCCAGCAGCCTACGACGGATCTCTGGGGCCAACGTCCTGACTTTC	CASSLRRISGANVLTF
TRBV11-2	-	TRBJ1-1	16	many	TGTGCCAGCAGCTTAAATTCCCAGGGGATGAACACTGAAGCTTTCTTT	CASSLNSQGMNTEAFF
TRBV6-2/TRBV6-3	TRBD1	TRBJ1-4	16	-	TGTGCCAGCAGTTACCAGGCCGAGACAGGGGAAAGAAAACTGTTTTTT	CASSYQAETGERKLFF
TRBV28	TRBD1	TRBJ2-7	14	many	TGTGCCAGCAGTCAAGAGACAGGGATCTACGAGCAGTACTTC	CASSQETGIYEQYF
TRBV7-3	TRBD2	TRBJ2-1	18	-	TGTGCCAGCAGCTCCGCCCCCCAACTAGCGGGGAGTAACAATGAGCAGTTCTTC	CASSSAPQLAGSNNEQFF
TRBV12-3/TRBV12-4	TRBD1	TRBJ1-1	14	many	TGTGCCAGCAGTTTCAGGGGGTCGAACACTGAAGCTTTCTTT	CASSFRGSNTEAFF
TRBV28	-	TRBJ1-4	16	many	TGTGCCAGCAGTCCCGCCCGGGTAGCAACTAATGAAAAACTGTTTTTT	CASSPARVATNEKLFF
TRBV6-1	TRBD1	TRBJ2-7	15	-	TGTGCCAGCGTTCAGGACAGGAGGTCTTACTACGAGCAGTACTTC	CASVQDRRSYYEQYF
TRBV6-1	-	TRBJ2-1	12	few	TGTGCCACCAGGGCCAATCCTCCTGAGCAGTTCTTC	CATRANPPEQFF
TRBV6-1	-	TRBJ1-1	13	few	TGTGCCAGCGGGCCGGGAATCAGAAGTGAAGCTTTCTTT	CASGPGIRSEAFF
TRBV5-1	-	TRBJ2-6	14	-	TGCGCCAGCAGCGGCTCAGCTGGGGCCAACGTCCTGACTTTC	CASSGSAGANVLTF
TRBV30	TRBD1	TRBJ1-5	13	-	TGTGCCTGGATGGAGCAGGGGGGTCAGCCCCAGCATTTT	CAWMEQGGQPQHF
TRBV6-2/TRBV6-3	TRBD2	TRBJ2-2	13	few	TGTGCCAGCAAACGGGAGGTCCCCGGGGAGCTGTTTTTT	CASKREVPGELFF
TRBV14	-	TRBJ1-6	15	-	TGTGCCAGCAGCCAAGGCCAGGGAAGGAATTCACCCCTCCACTTT	CASSQGQGRNSPLHF
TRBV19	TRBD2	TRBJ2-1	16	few	TGTGCCAGTAGCAGACTAGCGGGAGGGCCGGGTGATGAGCAGTTCTTC	CASSRLAGGPGDEQFF
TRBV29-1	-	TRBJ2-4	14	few	TGCAGCGTAGCCATAGACTTAGCCAAAAACATTCAGTACTTC	CSVAIDLAKNIQYF
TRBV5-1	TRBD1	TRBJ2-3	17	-	TGCGCCAGCAGGAGTGGGACAGCCTTTTTTCGCACAGATACGCAGTATTTT	CASRSGTAFFRTDTQYF
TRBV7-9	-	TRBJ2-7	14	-	TGTGCCAGCAGCTTATTTTCAGGCTCGGGCGAGCAGTACTTC	CASSLFSGSGEQYF
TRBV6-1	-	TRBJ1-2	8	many	TGTGCCAGCTCTGGCTACACCTTC	CASSGYTF
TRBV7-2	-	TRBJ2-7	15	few	TGTGCCAGCAGTATAGCGGCGGAGTTTGCCTACGAGCAGTACTTC	CASSIAAEFAYEQYF
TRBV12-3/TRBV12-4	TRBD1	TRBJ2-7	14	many	TGTGCCAGCAGCACGACAGGGGGCAACTACGAGCAGTACTTC	CASSTTGGNYEQYF
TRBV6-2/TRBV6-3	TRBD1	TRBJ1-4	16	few	TGTGCCACCCTCAACAGGGGGTCGCTGATTTTCGAAAAACTGTTTTTT	CATLNRGSLIFEKLFF
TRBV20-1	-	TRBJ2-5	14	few	TGCAGTGCTAGAGATCTGGACACCCAAGAGACCCAGTACTTC	CSARDLDTQETQYF
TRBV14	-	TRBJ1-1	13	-	TGTGCCAGCAGCCACAGGGTTAAGACTGAAGCTTTCTTT	CASSHRVKTEAFF